The T cell receptor beta chain described here comes from a study of response to subunit inactivated influenza vaccine. CDR3 length: 14 amino acids. The ends were cut back, 5 bases at V and 2 bases at J, with 12 bases in the middle. Germline CDR1 reads SNHLY; CDR2 reads FYNNEI. TCRdb reprocessed the RT-PCR reads with MiXCR, giving one entry per CDR3 protein. This table holds about 780,000 distinct CDR3 sequences, approximately 18% found once. General observations from the study: Few new T cells, the authors suggested, are recruited by each seasonal influenza vaccination.

Of note for this clonotype: Its antigen is as yet unknown.

This receptor was obtained from a man aged 50-60 years who received an inactivated influenza vaccine. The gene calls are TRBV2 and TRBJ2-5; D is uncertain. The source material was PBMCs from blood, sampled 4 to 6 days after vaccination. For the CDR3, the DNA is TGTGCCAGCAGTTCCCTTATAGCTCAAGAGACCCAGTACTTC. Its translation: CASSSLIAQETQYF.